This is a list of T cell receptor beta chains from one sample in a study of blood T cell repertoires in COVID-19. Using immunoSEQ multiplex PCR, the repertoire was profiled, and TCRdb retains in-frame clones only, with some absent. The sample comprises 310,000 or so clones, roughly 89% of which are singletons, and more than 7.5% rests with the top ten. Source material: peripheral blood. All receptors come from a man aged 25 to 40 with COVID-19, enrolled during active disease. Each CDR3 is given with its conserved first and last residue. Fields, in order: CDR3 DNA, CDR3 protein, clone size, CDR3 length, V gene, J gene, D gene. A D gene is named only where the DNA matches it firmly. A clone size is listed for some rows: how often the clone was seen (once, few, many), or a class if it is expanded.

TGTGCCAGCAGGATTGGCAGGGCAGAAGATACGCAGTATTTT	CASRIGRAEDTQYF	-	14	TRBV6-5	TRBJ2-3	-
TGTGCCAGCAGCCCCACAGGGATTTCACCCCTCCACTTT	CASSPTGISPLHF	-	13	TRBV6-2/TRBV6-3	TRBJ1-6	-
TGTGCCAGCAGCCCTAATGGCGCAGGGCGAACCTACGAGCAGTACTTC	CASSPNGAGRTYEQYF	-	16	TRBV3-1/TRBV3-2	TRBJ2-7	-
TGTGCCAGCAGTGTCCGACTAGCGGGAGCGTGGAATGAGCAGTTCTTC	CASSVRLAGAWNEQFF	-	16	TRBV6-1	TRBJ2-1	TRBD2
TGTGCCAGTATCCTCCCAGGGGAAGCTTTCTTT	CASILPGEAFF	-	11	TRBV19	TRBJ1-1	-
TGTGCCATCAGGGCTACCACAGGGCAAGAGACCCAGTACTTC	CAIRATTGQETQYF	-	14	TRBV10-3	TRBJ2-5	-
TGCAGCGTTGAAGAGTGGGACAACCACGAGCAGTTCTTC	CSVEEWDNHEQFF	-	13	TRBV29-1	TRBJ2-1	-
TGTGCCAGCAGCTTGACTCAGGCCTATGGCTACACCTTC	CASSLTQAYGYTF	-	13	TRBV5-6	TRBJ1-2	-
TGTGCCAGCAGCCCTCCGGGACAGGGCCTCTATGGCTACACCTTC	CASSPPGQGLYGYTF	-	15	TRBV7-2	TRBJ1-2	TRBD1
TGTGCCAGCTCAGTTACAGGGGGCAATCAGCCCCAGCATTTT	CASSVTGGNQPQHF	-	14	TRBV18	TRBJ1-5	TRBD1
TGTGCCAGTAATCGGCAGGGGTACAATGAGCAGTTCTTC	CASNRQGYNEQFF	-	13	TRBV19	TRBJ2-1	-
TGTGCCACCAGTGGGGGAAATGGACTAGAGGAGCTGTTTTTT	CATSGGNGLEELFF	-	14	TRBV24-1	TRBJ2-2	TRBD2
TGTGCCAGCAGTGTCGGAGGGGGCAGAGAGACCCAGTACTTC	CASSVGGGRETQYF	-	14	TRBV2	TRBJ2-5	-
TGTGCCAGCAGTTACGGTCGGTTTCCGAACACTGAAGCTTTCTTT	CASSYGRFPNTEAFF	-	15	TRBV6-5	TRBJ1-1	-
TGCGCCAGCAGCTTGGGGCCGGGGGAGACCCAGTACTTC	CASSLGPGETQYF	once	13	TRBV5-1	TRBJ2-5	-
TGTGCCAGCAGCCAAGCTGGGCTTCCCGGCACAGATACGCAGTATTTT	CASSQAGLPGTDTQYF	-	16	TRBV3-1/TRBV3-2	TRBJ2-3	-
TGTGCCAGCAGTTTTCAACTAGCGGGAGGAAATGAGCAGTTCTTC	CASSFQLAGGNEQFF	-	15	TRBV27	TRBJ2-1	TRBD2
TGTGCCAGCAGCTTAGGACTATTAAACTACAATGAGCAGTTCTTC	CASSLGLLNYNEQFF	once	15	TRBV7-2	TRBJ2-1	-
TGTGCCAGCAGACGCCTGAGGAACACTGAAGCTTTCTTT	CASRRLRNTEAFF	-	13	TRBV6-5	TRBJ1-1	-
TGTGCCAGCAGCCCGGGGACAGGGAAAGAGACCCAGTACTTC	CASSPGTGKETQYF	-	14	TRBV4-2	TRBJ2-5	TRBD1
TGTGCCAGCAGCCAGGGACAGGGTGGGAATGAGCAGTTCTTC	CASSQGQGGNEQFF	few	14	TRBV5-4	TRBJ2-1	TRBD1
TGTGCCAGCGGGGAGGGTCTCGAGCAGTACTTC	CASGEGLEQYF	-	11	TRBV25-1	TRBJ2-7	TRBD2
TGTGCCAGCAGCCTAGGGGGCAACTATGGCTACACCTTC	CASSLGGNYGYTF	-	13	TRBV7-8	TRBJ1-2	TRBD1
TGTGCCAGCTCACCAGTTGTGGAGACTGAAGCTTTCTTT	CASSPVVETEAFF	once	13	TRBV18	TRBJ1-1	-
TGTGCCAGCAGAATTGGACAGGGTAGGGCAGATACGCAGTATTTT	CASRIGQGRADTQYF	-	15	TRBV6-5	TRBJ2-3	TRBD1
TGTGCCAGCAGCTTCGGGACAGGGGAGAGCTACGAGCAGTACTTC	CASSFGTGESYEQYF	once	15	TRBV11-3	TRBJ2-7	TRBD1
TGTGCCACCAGCAGAGATTTGTATAAGGGGGACTTC	CATSRDLYKGDF	-	12	TRBV15	TRBJ2-5	-
TGTGCCAGCAGTCCATTACGCGTCGGGGCCGGGGAGCTGTTTTTT	CASSPLRVGAGELFF	-	15	TRBV27	TRBJ2-2	-
TGCGCCAGCAGCCAAGATTGGAGGGCAGGAGACTATGGCTACACCTTC	CASSQDWRAGDYGYTF	-	16	TRBV4-3	TRBJ1-2	-
TGTGCCAGCAGTAAGCCCAAAGGAGCCACAGATACGCAGTATTTT	CASSKPKGATDTQYF	-	15	TRBV6-6	TRBJ2-3	-
TGTGCCAGCGGGACAGGGGCTTTCGTGGAGCTGTTTTTT	CASGTGAFVELFF	-	13	TRBV19	TRBJ2-2	TRBD1
TGTGCCTCCATTCACTACGAGCAGTACTTC	CASIHYEQYF	-	10	TRBV21-1	TRBJ2-7	-
TGTGCCAGCAGCTCGAGGGGGCGCGGTCTGGAAAACACCATATATTTT	CASSSRGRGLENTIYF	-	16	TRBV7-6	TRBJ1-3	TRBD1
TGTGCCACCAGTGATTTGGGAACTTCGGGTGCAGGGGATTGGAACACTGAAGCTTTCTTT	CATSDLGTSGAGDWNTEAFF	-	20	TRBV24-1	TRBJ1-1	-
TGTGCCAGTATAGGTAGAGGGGACAGCGTCGAAGCTTTCTTT	CASIGRGDSVEAFF	-	14	TRBV19	TRBJ1-1	TRBD1
TGTGCCAGCAGTCGGGACTCATCCTACGAGCAGTACTTC	CASSRDSSYEQYF	-	13	TRBV28	TRBJ2-7	-
TGTGCCAGCAGCTTAGTTGCGGGGAAGAACACTGAAGCTTTCTTT	CASSLVAGKNTEAFF	-	15	TRBV7-9	TRBJ1-1	-
TGTGCCACCAGTGTAGGAGGGAATGAGCAGTTCTTC	CATSVGGNEQFF	-	12	TRBV24-1	TRBJ2-1	-
TGTGCCAGTAGACAGGGGGCGAGCTACACCTTC	CASRQGASYTF	-	11	TRBV6-6	TRBJ1-2	TRBD1
TGTGCCAGCTCACCATTAGAACGGGCCAGGGCTGGGGCCAACGTCCTGACTTTC	CASSPLERARAGANVLTF	-	18	TRBV18	TRBJ2-6	-
TGTGCCAGCATGCCGACTAGATTAAATGATGAGCAGTTCTTC	CASMPTRLNDEQFF	-	14	TRBV7-2	TRBJ2-1	-
TGTGCCAGCAGCAGGTGGACAGGGACTTATAATTCACCCCTCCACTTT	CASSRWTGTYNSPLHF	-	16	TRBV5-4	TRBJ1-6	TRBD1
TGTGCAGAGGGGAGAGGGGGCTCGAAAAAACTGTTTTTT	CAEGRGGSKKLFF	-	13	TRBV30	TRBJ1-4	TRBD1
TGTGCCAGCAGCGTAGGGGCTCGATCGGTTACTGGAAACACCATATATTTT	CASSVGARSVTGNTIYF	-	17	TRBV9	TRBJ1-3	-
TGTGCCAGCTCACCACAAAGGTCAGAACTAAGCTATGGCTACACCTTC	CASSPQRSELSYGYTF	-	16	TRBV18	TRBJ1-2	-
TGTGCCAGCAGCCAAGGGACAGGGTCCGACACTGAAGCTTTCTTT	CASSQGTGSDTEAFF	-	15	TRBV3-1/TRBV3-2	TRBJ1-1	TRBD1
TGTGCCAGCAGCTTAGCCCCAGGGACAGGAGGGAACTATGGCTACACCTTC	CASSLAPGTGGNYGYTF	once	17	TRBV7-2	TRBJ1-2	TRBD1
TGTGCCAGTACCCCCCTCCCGGGACAGGGGGGGAATTCACCCCTCCACTTT	CASTPLPGQGGNSPLHF	-	17	TRBV19	TRBJ1-6	TRBD1
TGCGCCAGCAGTCAATCGAGGGTCGTATACTCACCCCTCCACTTT	CASSQSRVVYSPLHF	-	15	TRBV23-1	TRBJ1-6	-
TGCGCCAGCAGCCCGATTACAGGACAGGGAAGTGGGTACAATGAGCAGTTCTTC	CASSPITGQGSGYNEQFF	-	18	TRBV5-1	TRBJ2-1	TRBD1
TGTGCCAGCAGCCAAGATAGTAGCGGACAGGGATGGGGGACAGATACGCAGTATTTT	CASSQDSSGQGWGTDTQYF	-	19	TRBV3-1/TRBV3-2	TRBJ2-3	TRBD1
TGTGCCATCATGGAGGGGAGTTCCTACAATGAGCAGTTCTTC	CAIMEGSSYNEQFF	once	14	TRBV10-3	TRBJ2-1	-
TGTGCCAGCAGCTTATTGGGGGCGCCGAATGAAAAACTGTTTTTT	CASSLLGAPNEKLFF	-	15	TRBV7-2	TRBJ1-4	-
TGTGCTTCCATCCGGGACAGTGGTTTTGTGGTCCACGAGCAGTACTTC	CASIRDSGFVVHEQYF	once	16	TRBV6-4	TRBJ2-7	TRBD1
TGTGCCAGCAGTCAACCGGGACAGGGTTGGTCCGAGCAGTACTTC	CASSQPGQGWSEQYF	-	15	TRBV7-2	TRBJ2-7	TRBD1